This T cell receptor (beta chain) is drawn from a study of blood T cell repertoires in COVID-19. Whole-study context: Collection of acute and convalescent COVID-19 samples took place in the United States, Italy and Spain. Sources were T cells, B-cell-depleted T cells, or PBMCs; the material itself was cDNA or gDNA.

V was pared by 3 bases and J by 0 bases, with 11 bases between. The CDR3 runs 15 residues. CDR1 KGHSH and CDR2 LQKENI come from the germline V gene. Original handling: The assay estimated nucleated cells by amplifying reference gene primers. Using immunoSEQ multiplex PCR, the repertoire was profiled, and TCRdb retains in-frame clones only, with some absent. The D gene and trimming were derived from the DNA, and the V and J assignments and clone size from that table. The table lists 150,000 to 200,000 clones, roughly 91% of them singletons, with roughly 5% in the top ten. This clonotype was obtained from a woman between 50 and 59 years old with acute or convalescent COVID-19. The source material was peripheral blood. The chain combines TRBV18 with TRBJ1-1; D uncertain. CDR3 DNA: TGTGCCAGCTCACCGGGAGCCAGCCTGAACACTGAAGCTTTCTTT. Its protein is CASSPGASLNTEAFF.